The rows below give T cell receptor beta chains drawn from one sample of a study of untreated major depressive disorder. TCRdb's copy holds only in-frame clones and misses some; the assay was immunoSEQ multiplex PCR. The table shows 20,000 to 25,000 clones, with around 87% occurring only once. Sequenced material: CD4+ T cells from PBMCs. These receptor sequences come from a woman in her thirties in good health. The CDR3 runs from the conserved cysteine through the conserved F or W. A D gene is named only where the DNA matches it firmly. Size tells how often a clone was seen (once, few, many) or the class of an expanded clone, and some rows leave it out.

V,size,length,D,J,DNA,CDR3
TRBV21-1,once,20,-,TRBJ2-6,TGTGCCAGCAGCAAATCACCCCGCGTGAGTATTCTTCCCGGGGCCAACGTCCTGACTTTC,CASSKSPRVSILPGANVLTF
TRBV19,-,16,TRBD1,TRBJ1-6,TGTGCCAGTAGTAGGACAGGGGAGATAGACAATTCACCCCTCCACTTT,CASSRTGEIDNSPLHF
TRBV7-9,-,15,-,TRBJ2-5,TGTGCCAGCAGCCCCGCCCGGGGATCCGGGGAGACCCAGTACTTC,CASSPARGSGETQYF
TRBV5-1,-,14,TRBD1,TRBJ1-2,TGCGCCAGCAGCTCCGGGACAGGCACCTATGGCTACACCTTC,CASSSGTGTYGYTF
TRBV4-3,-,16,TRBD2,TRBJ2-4,TGCGCCAGCAGCCTCGAGGCTAGCGGGGGGGAAAACATTCAGTACTTC,CASSLEASGGENIQYF
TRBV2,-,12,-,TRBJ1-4,TGTGCCAGCAAAGGGGTTAATGAAAAACTGTTTTTT,CASKGVNEKLFF
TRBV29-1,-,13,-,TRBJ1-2,TGCAGCGTTGCAACAGGGTCCCCTTATGGCTACACCTTC,CSVATGSPYGYTF
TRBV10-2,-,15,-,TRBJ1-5,TGCGCCAGCAGTGACATACAGGGAGGGACTCAGCCCCAGCATTTT,CASSDIQGGTQPQHF
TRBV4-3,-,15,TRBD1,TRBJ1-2,TGCGCCAGCAGCCAACTTCCAGGGGGCGCCTTTGGCTACACCTTC,CASSQLPGGAFGYTF
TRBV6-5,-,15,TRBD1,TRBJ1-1,TGTGCCAGCAGTTACGCGACAGGGGTGAACACTGAAGCTTTCTTT,CASSYATGVNTEAFF
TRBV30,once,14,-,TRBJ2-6,TGTGCCGTAGACAGGTCCTCTGGGGCCAACGTCCTGACTTTC,CAVDRSSGANVLTF
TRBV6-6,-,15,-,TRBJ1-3,TGTGCCAGCAGCCCACAGGACTTCTCTGGAAACACCATATATTTT,CASSPQDFSGNTIYF
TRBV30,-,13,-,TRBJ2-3,TGTGCCTGGAGTTCCGGGCGGGACCGGGGGCAGTATTTT,CAWSSGRDRGQYF
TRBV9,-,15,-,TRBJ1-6,TGTGCCAGCAGCGCGACGGGACATCCTAATTCACCCCTCCACTTT,CASSATGHPNSPLHF
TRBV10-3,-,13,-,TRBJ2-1,TGTGCCCTCTCAAAAGGGAACTACAATGAGCAGTTCTTC,CALSKGNYNEQFF
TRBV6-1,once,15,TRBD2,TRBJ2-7,TGTGCCAGCAGTACAGATCCCTGGGGGGGCTACGAGCAGTACTTC,CASSTDPWGGYEQYF
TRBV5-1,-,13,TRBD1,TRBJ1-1,TGCGCCAGCAGCTGGACGGACAGGGCTGAAGCTTTCTTT,CASSWTDRAEAFF
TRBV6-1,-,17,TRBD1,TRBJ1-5,TGTGCCAGCAGTGAAATGGGGGGGACAGGGGTCAATCAGCCCCAGCATTTT,CASSEMGGTGVNQPQHF
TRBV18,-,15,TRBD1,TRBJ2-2,TGTGCCAGCTCCTCGGACAGGGCGGCCACCGGGGAGCTGTTTTTT,CASSSDRAATGELFF
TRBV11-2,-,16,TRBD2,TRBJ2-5,TGTGCCAGCAGCTTACTCCTTGCGGGGGGGCGAGAGACCCAGTACTTC,CASSLLLAGGRETQYF
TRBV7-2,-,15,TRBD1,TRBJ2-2,TGTGCCAGCAGCTCGACAGGGACGGCCACCGGGGAGCTGTTTTTT,CASSSTGTATGELFF
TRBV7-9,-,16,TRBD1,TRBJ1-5,TGTGCCAGCAGTTCCGGAAGGACAGGCCCCAATCAGCCCCAGCATTTT,CASSSGRTGPNQPQHF
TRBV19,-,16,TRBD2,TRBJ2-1,TGTGCCAGTAGTATACGAGCTAGCGGGGGATACAATGAGCAGTTCTTC,CASSIRASGGYNEQFF
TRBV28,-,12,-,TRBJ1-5,TGTGCCGAACAGGGTTTGTATCAGCCCCAGCATTTT,CAEQGLYQPQHF
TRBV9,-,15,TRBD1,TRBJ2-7,TGTGCCAGCAGCGTAGGTACAGGGGGCCCCAACGAGCAGTACTTC,CASSVGTGGPNEQYF
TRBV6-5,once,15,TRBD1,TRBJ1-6,TGTGCCAGCACCGGGACAGCCGTTTATAATTCACCCCTCCACTTT,CASTGTAVYNSPLHF
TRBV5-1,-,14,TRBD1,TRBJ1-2,TGCGCCAGCAGAGATGCCGGGACAGGATATGGCTACACCTTC,CASRDAGTGYGYTF
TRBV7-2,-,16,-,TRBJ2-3,TGTGCCAGCAGCTTACTCCGCCTCACTGAGACAGATACGCAGTATTTT,CASSLLRLTETDTQYF
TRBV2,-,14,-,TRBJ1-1,TGTGCCAGCACACAACAGGTCATGAACACTGAAGCTTTCTTT,CASTQQVMNTEAFF
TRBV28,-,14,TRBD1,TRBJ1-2,TGTGCCAGCAGTGCGGGACAGGGAGTCTATGGCTACACCTTC,CASSAGQGVYGYTF
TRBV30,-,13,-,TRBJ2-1,TGTGCCTGGCGGGACGCGCCACGGGGTGAGCAGTTCTTC,CAWRDAPRGEQFF
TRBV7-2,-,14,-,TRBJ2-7,TGTGCCAGCAGCTTGACGAGACAGGCCTACGAGCAGTACTTC,CASSLTRQAYEQYF
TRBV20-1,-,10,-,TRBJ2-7,TGCAGTGCGGTAGCTTACGAGCAGTACTTC,CSAVAYEQYF
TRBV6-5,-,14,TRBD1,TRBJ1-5,TGTGCCAGCAGCGTACAGGGGTCCGGTCAGCCCCAGCATTTT,CASSVQGSGQPQHF
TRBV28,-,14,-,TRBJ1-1,TGTGCCAGCAGGCTAAACAGGAGGAACACTGAAGCTTTCTTT,CASRLNRRNTEAFF
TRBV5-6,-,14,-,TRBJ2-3,TGTGCCAGCAGCTTGGTAGTGGAGGGAGATACGCAGTATTTT,CASSLVVEGDTQYF
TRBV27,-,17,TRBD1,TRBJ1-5,TGTGCCAGCAGTTCAATCCACAGGGGGGGTGACAATCAGCCCCAGCATTTT,CASSSIHRGGDNQPQHF
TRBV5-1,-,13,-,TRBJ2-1,TGCGCCAGCAGCTCGGAAGTCCTGTTGACGCAGTTCTTC,CASSSEVLLTQFF
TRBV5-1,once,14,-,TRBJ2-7,TGCGCCAGCAGCTTGGAACAGGGTTCCTACGAGCAGTACTTC,CASSLEQGSYEQYF
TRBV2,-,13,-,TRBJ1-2,TGTGCCAGCAAGCGAGGGGACATCTATGGCTACACCTTC,CASKRGDIYGYTF
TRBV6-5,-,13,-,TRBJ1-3,TGTGCCAGCAATAAGGTGTCCGGAAACACCATATATTTT,CASNKVSGNTIYF